A selection of T cell receptor beta chains follows, all from one sample in a study of blood T cell repertoires in COVID-19. Assay: immunoSEQ multiplex PCR; the TCRdb copy retains only in-frame clones and omits some. The sample yields about 150,000 clones, 88% seen once. Specimen: peripheral blood. All receptors derive from a man between 60 and 75 years old with active or convalescent COVID-19. CDR3s include the opening cysteine and the closing phenylalanine or tryptophan. A D gene is named only where the DNA matches it firmly.

d_call v_call cdr3_aa
. TRBV19 CASSMGFGSGNQPQHF
TRBD1 TRBV7-3 CASSFTGGMKNEQFF
TRBD1 TRBV30 CAWRGQGVSSPLHF
TRBD1 TRBV7-8 CASSWLGGQGNYGYTF
TRBD2 TRBV2 CASSERAGGYTQYF
TRBD2 TRBV7-2 CASSGRLAGPSYEQYF
. TRBV4-2 CASSQGSQGNTEAFF
. TRBV5-3 CARSYRDWENIQYF
. TRBV15 CATSRDRQPQHF
TRBD2 TRBV7-9 CASSTVAGGPTGELFF
TRBD2 TRBV27 CASRQKGGTSGITDTQYF
. TRBV18 CASSPPNSGHNEQFF
. TRBV14 CASSQERLPDTQYF
TRBD2 TRBV19 CASSIGLAGARSKEQFF
TRBD2 TRBV19 CASSIKRGLAGDHEQFF
. TRBV7-2 CASSLTPASNQPQHF
. TRBV28 CASSLLRGMVSNQPQHF
TRBD1 TRBV9 CASSFRDRGDPEAFF
. TRBV6-5 CASSKRDSRPYEQYF
TRBD2 TRBV19 CASRAGGSFNNEQFF
. TRBV10-3 CAIRPGPGEQYF
TRBD1 TRBV30 CAWSGQGVGYEQYF
. TRBV19 CASSISGGSSGNTIYF
TRBD1 TRBV6-2/TRBV6-3 CASSSIGTARSYNEQFF
. TRBV5-5 CASSLGIGGVNSPLHF
TRBD1 TRBV4-1 CASSSMTGGFGANVLTF
TRBD2 TRBV24-1 CATSDSREGRNEQFF
TRBD2 TRBV19 CASSIGLAGRDTQYF
. TRBV9 CASSAEAAPSGNTIYF
. TRBV5-1 CASSLGGGTRNEKLFF
. TRBV6-2/TRBV6-3 CASSYSLEGASYNSPLHF
. TRBV19 CASNPGWEDYEQYF
. TRBV28 CASSARGSWRTGELFF
TRBD2 TRBV7-8 CASSLDYGGAEQYF
. TRBV7-7 CASSSGLATNEKLFF